The rows below give T cell receptor beta chains drawn from one sample of a study of technical replicates of blood from a few donors. Here immunoSEQ multiplex PCR was the method, and the copy in TCRdb shows in-frame clones only, minus some. The table has about 61,000 clones, more than 95% seen once. Sequenced material: T cells isolated from PBMCs. The receptors here all came from a human donor in good health. CDR3s include the opening cysteine and the closing phenylalanine or tryptophan. D genes are given only for firm matches. Rows give clone size only sometimes, using once, few, many, or a class for an expanded clone.

D	J	V	size	DNA	CDR3
TRBD1	TRBJ1-5	TRBV5-6	-	TGTGCCAGCAGCCGAGGGACAGGGGTCGGTCAGCCCCAGCATTTT	CASSRGTGVGQPQHF
-	TRBJ1-3	TRBV21-1	-	TGTGCCAGCAGCAAAGATGGGACTAGCTCTGGAAACACCATATATTTT	CASSKDGTSSGNTIYF
-	TRBJ1-2	TRBV4-1	-	TGCGCCAGCAGCTACGCAATAGGTCGACAGGTCGATCGCTACACCTTC	CASSYAIGRQVDRYTF
TRBD1	TRBJ2-7	TRBV6-5	-	TGTGCCAGCAGCGACAGGGTTGCCTACGAGCAGTACTTC	CASSDRVAYEQYF
-	TRBJ1-2	TRBV30	-	TGTGCCTGGAGCGAGGCAAGGGACTTCTATGGCTACACCTTC	CAWSEARDFYGYTF
-	TRBJ1-4	TRBV5-1	-	TGCGCCAGCACCACAGGGATAGGTGAAAAACTGTTTTTT	CASTTGIGEKLFF
-	TRBJ2-7	TRBV2	-	TGTGCCAGCAGCCGGGACTGGCGTACGTACGAGCAGTACTTC	CASSRDWRTYEQYF
-	TRBJ1-2	TRBV2	-	TGTGCCAGCAGACAGAACTATGGCTACACCTTC	CASRQNYGYTF
-	TRBJ1-1	TRBV5-4	-	TGTGCCAGCAGCTTCCGGACAGATAACACTGAAGCTTTCTTT	CASSFRTDNTEAFF
-	TRBJ2-1	TRBV9	-	TGTGCCAGCAGCGTAGTCGGAACCCTCGGGTACAATGAGCAGTTCTTC	CASSVVGTLGYNEQFF
TRBD2	TRBJ2-5	TRBV19	-	TGTGCCAGTAGTATAATCGGGGGGGTCCAAGAGACCCAGTACTTC	CASSIIGGVQETQYF
TRBD2	TRBJ2-3	TRBV5-1	-	TGCGCCAGCAGCTCTTATAGCGGGGGCGGCACAGATACGCAGTATTTT	CASSSYSGGGTDTQYF
-	TRBJ2-7	TRBV4-2	-	TGTGCCAGCAGCCAGGCCGGGACTTTGGCCTACGAGCAGTACTTC	CASSQAGTLAYEQYF
TRBD1	TRBJ1-6	TRBV19	-	TGTGCCAGTAGCCCTGGACAGGGGGCGTATTCACCCCTCCACTTT	CASSPGQGAYSPLHF
TRBD1	TRBJ1-1	TRBV19	-	TGTGCCAGTAGTATTTTTGGGGACAGGAACACTGAAGCTTTCTTT	CASSIFGDRNTEAFF
TRBD2	TRBJ2-7	TRBV27	-	TGTGCCAGCGGGACTAGTCGTGTCGAGCAGTACTTC	CASGTSRVEQYF
-	TRBJ2-3	TRBV4-2	-	TGTGCCAGCAGCCAAGATTATAGGGAGGCCCGGATAGATACGCAGTATTTT	CASSQDYREARIDTQYF
TRBD1	TRBJ2-7	TRBV11-1	once	TGTGCCAGCAGCCCCCGGGACAGGGACCACGAGCAGTACTTC	CASSPRDRDHEQYF
TRBD1	TRBJ1-2	TRBV19	-	TGTGCCAGTAGTATAAAAGGAGGGACAGGGGGTACCACCTTC	CASSIKGGTGGTTF
-	TRBJ2-3	TRBV5-1	-	TGCGCCAGCAGCTTCCAGACAGATACGCAGTATTTT	CASSFQTDTQYF
TRBD1	TRBJ1-5	TRBV13	-	TGTGCCAGCGGTGACAGGGCCTCCAATCAGCCCCAGCATTTT	CASGDRASNQPQHF
TRBD1	TRBJ1-2	TRBV5-1	-	TGCGCCAGCAACCAAGCCACAGGGGAGCCCTATGGCTACACCTTC	CASNQATGEPYGYTF
TRBD1	TRBJ1-1	TRBV10-2	-	TGCGCCACCCGTACCGACCGGACAGGGGGCGCCCCGAACACTGAAGCTTTCTTT	CATRTDRTGGAPNTEAFF
TRBD1	TRBJ1-6	TRBV7-6	-	TGTGCCAGCAGCTTAACGGGACAGGGGCACTATAATTCACCCCTCCACTTT	CASSLTGQGHYNSPLHF
-	TRBJ2-7	TRBV5-4	-	TGTGCCAGCAGCTTGATTGGACAGTCCTACGAGCAGTACTTC	CASSLIGQSYEQYF
TRBD2	TRBJ2-1	TRBV5-1	-	TGCGCCAGCAGCTTGGAGCTAGCGGATTACAATGAGCAGTTCTTC	CASSLELADYNEQFF
TRBD2	TRBJ2-3	TRBV25-1	-	TGTGCCAGCAGTGAATATGTGGCGGGAGACACAGATACGCAGTATTTT	CASSEYVAGDTDTQYF
TRBD2	TRBJ2-1	TRBV29-1	-	TGCAGCGTTGAAGGCTTGGCGGGAGGGGATGAGCAGTTCTTC	CSVEGLAGGDEQFF
-	TRBJ2-7	TRBV7-8	-	TGTGCCAGCAGCCTGGGGAGGCTAGCTCCTACTTACGAGCAGTACTTC	CASSLGRLAPTYEQYF
TRBD2	TRBJ2-7	TRBV27	-	TGTGCCAGCAGTTTATTACTAGCGGGAGGCCAAAGAGGGCAGTACTTC	CASSLLLAGGQRGQYF
-	TRBJ2-1	TRBV6-5	-	TGTGCCAGCAGTTACGGGCCCCTGGATGAGCAGTTCTTC	CASSYGPLDEQFF
-	TRBJ1-2	TRBV19	-	TGTGCCAGTAGTACCTCACGAGGAGATAACTATGGCTACACCTTC	CASSTSRGDNYGYTF
TRBD1	TRBJ2-7	TRBV5-1	-	TGCGCCAGCAGCATCGGACAGGGAGCCTACGAGCAGTACTTC	CASSIGQGAYEQYF
-	TRBJ2-7	TRBV5-1	-	TGCGCCAGCTCTAATTTCTACGAGCAGTACTTC	CASSNFYEQYF
-	TRBJ1-1	TRBV7-9	-	TGTGCCAGCAGCCCCCAGGGTGAAGCTTTCTTT	CASSPQGEAFF
TRBD1	TRBJ1-1	TRBV5-1	-	TGCGCCAGCAGTTCCACAGGGGCGGGAGCTTTCTTT	CASSSTGAGAFF
-	TRBJ2-7	TRBV7-9	-	TGTGCCAGCAGCGCATCGGGGGTTATGTACGAGCAGTACTTC	CASSASGVMYEQYF
TRBD1	TRBJ2-7	TRBV15	once	TGTGCCACCAGCAGAACAGGGGGGCGGAACGAGCAGTACTTC	CATSRTGGRNEQYF
-	TRBJ1-1	TRBV2	-	TGTGCCAGCAGTCCACAGGGGAACACTGAAGCTTTCTTT	CASSPQGNTEAFF
-	TRBJ2-7	TRBV10-2	-	TGCGCCAGCAGTGAGTCGAAGGGGAGCGGGTATCGGTACGAGCAGTACTTC	CASSESKGSGYRYEQYF
-	TRBJ1-6	TRBV6-1	-	TGTGCCAGCAGTGAAGCGATTCGGGGAATGGTCCCCGGATATAATTCACCCCTCCACTTT	CASSEAIRGMVPGYNSPLHF
-	TRBJ1-4	TRBV6-1	-	TGTGCCAGCAAGGCTTTAGAGGCGGGGGAAAAACTGTTTTTT	CASKALEAGEKLFF
TRBD1	TRBJ2-7	TRBV4-2	few	TGTGCCAGCAGCTCCCGCTCAGGGGGCGAGCAGTACTTC	CASSSRSGGEQYF
TRBD2	TRBJ2-3	TRBV4-2	-	TGTGCCAGCAGCCAATCAAGCGGGGTCGATAGCACAGATACGCAGTATTTT	CASSQSSGVDSTDTQYF
-	TRBJ1-4	TRBV29-1	once	TGCAGCGTTGAAGCCCCCAGTGGCGCGGCACGCGAAAAACTGTTTTTT	CSVEAPSGAAREKLFF
TRBD2	TRBJ2-1	TRBV7-6	-	TGTGCCAGCAGCTTACAAGGGCTAGCGGGGATGGATGAGCAGTTCTTC	CASSLQGLAGMDEQFF
TRBD1	TRBJ1-2	TRBV14	-	TGTGCCAGCAGCTACGACAGGGGAGTTGTCTATGGCTACACCTTC	CASSYDRGVVYGYTF
-	TRBJ2-5	TRBV11-2	once	TGTGCCAGCAGCTTACATGGGCAGGGAAGCCAAGAGACCCAGTACTTC	CASSLHGQGSQETQYF
TRBD2	TRBJ2-3	TRBV18	-	TGTGCCAGCTCACCGATATTCGGGAGCGGGGGCACAGATACGCAGTATTTT	CASSPIFGSGGTDTQYF
-	TRBJ2-7	TRBV5-4	-	TGTGCCAGCAGCTTGGTCTGGGGACTGTCCTACGAGCAGTACTTC	CASSLVWGLSYEQYF
-	TRBJ2-5	TRBV10-3	-	TGTGCCAACCCGTTGGAGGAGACCCAGTACTTC	CANPLEETQYF
-	TRBJ1-6	TRBV7-6	-	TGTGCCAGCAGCTTAGGCGAAATTCATTCACCCCTCCACTTT	CASSLGEIHSPLHF
TRBD2	TRBJ2-1	TRBV29-1	few	TGCAGCGTTGAAGACCCCCACCGACTAGCGGGTCACTCCTACAATGAGCAGTTCTTC	CSVEDPHRLAGHSYNEQFF
TRBD2	TRBJ2-1	TRBV7-9	-	TGTGCCAGCAGCTTAGGGGCTAGCGGGAGGGAGGGGGACAATGAGCAGTTCTTC	CASSLGASGREGDNEQFF
TRBD1	TRBJ2-3	TRBV10-1	-	TGCGCCAGCAGTGACCCGGGGACAGTTAGCACAGATACGCAGTATTTT	CASSDPGTVSTDTQYF
-	TRBJ2-3	TRBV7-6	-	TGTGCCAGCAGCTTAGACAGGGGCACAGATACGCAGTATTTT	CASSLDRGTDTQYF
TRBD1	TRBJ1-5	TRBV10-3	-	TGTGCCATCAGTGATAGTATGGACAGGGGGAGTCAGCCCCAGCATTTT	CAISDSMDRGSQPQHF
-	TRBJ2-7	TRBV10-2	-	TGCGCCAGCGGTTTAGAGGGGGACACCTACGAGCAGTACTTC	CASGLEGDTYEQYF
-	TRBJ1-4	TRBV5-6	-	TGTGCCAGCAGCTTAACCCTAACGGAAAAACTGTTTTTT	CASSLTLTEKLFF
TRBD1	TRBJ1-1	TRBV5-1	-	TGCGCCAGCAGCTTGTTGTTGGACAGGGGCACTGAAGCTTTCTTT	CASSLLLDRGTEAFF